A selection of T cell receptor beta chains follows, all from one sample in a study of blood T cell repertoires in COVID-19. Profiled with immunoSEQ multiplex PCR; TCRdb holds only in-frame clones, not every one. Among 40,000 to 55,000 clones listed, around 87% were seen once. Material: peripheral blood. These receptors all stem from a man aged 45-60 years with active COVID-19. Both conserved end residues are part of each CDR3. The order of the fields is D gene, V gene, clone size, J gene, CDR3 protein, CDR3 DNA. A D gene is named only where the DNA matches it firmly. Some rows have no size entry. The others give once, few or many, or a class for an expanded clone.

-	TRBV7-2	-	TRBJ2-7	CASSLTGASYEQYF	TGTGCCAGCAGCTTGACCGGAGCCTCCTACGAGCAGTACTTC
-	TRBV7-8	-	TRBJ2-7	CASSPGGYEQYF	TGTGCCAGCAGTCCCGGGGGTTACGAGCAGTACTTC
TRBD2	TRBV5-1	-	TRBJ2-1	CASSSSGSSYNEQFF	TGCGCCAGCAGTTCTAGCGGGAGCTCCTACAATGAGCAGTTCTTC
-	TRBV6-1	few	TRBJ1-5	CASSDAGNYQPQHF	TGTGCCAGCAGTGACGCAGGGAACTATCAGCCCCAGCATTTT
TRBD1	TRBV11-2	-	TRBJ1-2	CASSQMGTAYGYTF	TGTGCCAGCAGCCAAATGGGGACAGCCTATGGCTACACCTTC
-	TRBV4-1	once	TRBJ1-1	CASSQERPWPRGTEAFF	TGCGCCAGCAGCCAAGAAAGGCCCTGGCCTCGGGGAACTGAAGCTTTCTTT
TRBD1	TRBV5-1	once	TRBJ2-1	CASSLAGGNEQFF	TGCGCCAGCAGCTTGGCAGGGGGCAATGAGCAGTTCTTC
TRBD1	TRBV6-5	-	TRBJ1-5	CASSRDSGRNQPQHF	TGTGCCAGCAGTCGGGACAGCGGGCGCAATCAGCCCCAGCATTTT
TRBD2	TRBV30	-	TRBJ2-5	CAWSGTGVGGETQYF	TGTGCCTGGAGTGGCACTGGGGTGGGGGGGGAGACCCAGTACTTC
TRBD1	TRBV7-9	-	TRBJ2-1	CASSRPGGGNEQFF	TGTGCCAGCAGCAGACCAGGGGGTGGGAATGAGCAGTTCTTC
-	TRBV19	-	TRBJ2-5	CASSRQVLYQETQYF	TGTGCCAGTAGCCGACAGGTCTTGTACCAAGAGACCCAGTACTTC
-	TRBV5-6	once	TRBJ2-3	CASSLGDLTSTQYF	TGTGCCAGCAGCTTGGGAGACTTAACTAGTACGCAGTATTTT
TRBD1	TRBV7-2	-	TRBJ1-3	CASSLQGAKAGNTIYF	TGTGCCAGCAGCTTACAGGGGGCGAAGGCTGGAAACACCATATATTTT
TRBD1	TRBV11-2	few	TRBJ2-1	CASSLDLWTGGLGLQFF	TGTGCCAGCAGCTTAGATCTGTGGACAGGGGGTTTGGGACTTCAGTTCTTC
TRBD1	TRBV7-2	-	TRBJ2-5	CASSRTGREQETQYF	TGTGCCAGCAGCCGGACAGGAAGGGAACAAGAGACCCAGTACTTC
TRBD2	TRBV2	-	TRBJ2-4	CASSEAAAGGLDIQYF	TGTGCCAGCAGTGAAGCAGCCGCGGGGGGGCTTGACATTCAGTACTTC
-	TRBV12-2	once	TRBJ2-7	CASRRTGAYEQYF	TGTGCAAGTCGCCGGACAGGAGCCTACGAGCAGTACTTC
-	TRBV5-4	-	TRBJ1-1	CASSWKGGDTEAFF	TGTGCCAGCAGCTGGAAGGGAGGAGACACTGAAGCTTTCTTT
-	TRBV20-1	-	TRBJ2-4	CSGEAKNIQYF	TGCAGTGGGGAGGCCAAAAACATTCAGTACTTC
-	TRBV24-1	-	TRBJ2-2	CATGGGLNTGELFF	TGTGCCACCGGGGGAGGCCTGAACACCGGGGAGCTGTTTTTT
-	TRBV11-2	-	TRBJ1-3	CASSWHRLSGNTIYF	TGTGCCAGCAGCTGGCACAGGCTCTCTGGAAACACCATATATTTT
TRBD1	TRBV6-5	-	TRBJ2-2	CASSYSRQGLGELFF	TGTGCCAGCAGTTACTCCAGACAGGGCTTAGGGGAGCTGTTTTTT
-	TRBV5-1	-	TRBJ2-5	CASSSPQGNQETQYF	TGCGCCAGCAGCTCCCCCCAGGGAAACCAAGAGACCCAGTACTTC
TRBD1	TRBV18	-	TRBJ2-1	CASSKETGIWQFF	TGTGCCAGCTCAAAAGAGACAGGGATTTGGCAGTTCTTC
-	TRBV2	-	TRBJ2-7	CASRARGGQYF	TGTGCCAGCAGGGCAAGGGGTGGGCAGTACTTC
TRBD2	TRBV7-9	-	TRBJ2-1	CASSSSTGLASNEQFF	TGTGCCAGCAGCTCCTCAACCGGACTAGCTAGTAATGAGCAGTTCTTC
TRBD1	TRBV18	-	TRBJ2-6	CASSPQTGAGANVLTF	TGTGCCAGCTCACCTCAGACAGGGGCCGGGGCCAACGTCCTGACTTTC
TRBD1	TRBV24-1	-	TRBJ1-5	CATSDSRTGWQPQHF	TGTGCCACCAGTGATTCCCGGACAGGGTGGCAGCCCCAGCATTTT
TRBD2	TRBV15	-	TRBJ2-7	CATSRGGLAGAKYF	TGTGCCACCAGCAGAGGCGGACTAGCGGGAGCCAAGTACTTC
-	TRBV6-1	-	TRBJ1-5	CASSEALSFGNQPQHF	TGTGCCAGCAGTGAAGCTCTCTCGTTCGGCAATCAGCCCCAGCATTTT
-	TRBV19	-	TRBJ1-1	CASSITGYTEAFF	TGTGCCAGTAGTATTACGGGGTACACTGAAGCTTTCTTT
-	TRBV4-3	-	TRBJ2-4	CASSQGREDIQYF	TGCGCCAGCAGCCAAGGCAGGGAGGACATTCAGTACTTC
-	TRBV2	-	TRBJ1-2	CASEGGVYGYTF	TGTGCCAGCGAGGGGGGGGTTTATGGCTACACCTTC
-	TRBV30	-	TRBJ1-6	CAWRSQGNSPLHF	TGTGCCTGGAGGTCTCAGGGAAATTCACCCCTCCACTTT
TRBD1	TRBV30	-	TRBJ2-7	CAWAAGGAGEQYF	TGTGCCTGGGCGGCAGGGGGCGCGGGCGAGCAGTACTTC
TRBD2	TRBV15	-	TRBJ2-7	CATSRVVAGTYEQYF	TGTGCCACCAGCAGAGTCGTAGCGGGGACTTACGAGCAGTACTTC
TRBD1	TRBV10-3	-	TRBJ2-7	CAIRPGQFSYEQYF	TGTGCCATCAGACCGGGACAGTTCTCCTACGAGCAGTACTTC
-	TRBV12-5	-	TRBJ2-3	CASGLVPLATDTQYF	TGTGCTAGTGGTTTGGTACCCCTCGCGACAGATACGCAGTATTTT
TRBD2	TRBV4-2	few	TRBJ2-7	CASSQASGHEQYF	TGTGCCAGCAGCCAGGCTAGCGGACACGAGCAGTACTTC
-	TRBV5-4	-	TRBJ1-3	CASSTGGQGNTIYF	TGTGCCAGCAGCACGGGAGGCCAGGGAAACACCATATATTTT
TRBD1	TRBV4-1	-	TRBJ1-2	CASSQEEGQVYGYTF	TGCGCCAGCAGCCAAGAAGAGGGACAGGTCTATGGCTACACCTTC
-	TRBV23-1	-	TRBJ2-1	CATKYGSSYNEQFF	TGCGCCACCAAATACGGTAGCTCCTACAATGAGCAGTTCTTC